This T cell receptor beta chain was documented in a study of T cells after yellow fever vaccination. The CDR3 is 13 residues long. V lost 2 bases, J lost 2 bases, and 7 bases lay in between. In germline, CDR1 is MNHEY, CDR2 SMNVEV (reference sequence). Study outcomes and limitations: A small share of clonotypes appeared in both CD4 and CD8 compartments. Abundant clonotypes from the bulk population could get into FACS-sorted repertoires as contaminants. The booster response re-showed most primary clones: approximately 95% CD4, over 80% CD8.

UMIs were added to TCR cDNA along with a universal primer site when it was made by 5'RACE template switching. TCRdb ran MiXCR on the 5' RACE reads and lists one entry per CDR3 protein. The table has almost 30,000 distinct CDR3 sequences, 5% to 6% seen once. This clonotype was seen a few times. Its antigen is not identified. The source of this sequence is a man younger than 40 who received the YFV17D yellow fever vaccine. Sample: CD8+ T cells sorted from PBMCs, taken 10 days after the yellow fever booster vaccination. V is TRBV27 and J is TRBJ2-7; the D gene is possibly TRBD2 (6 bases). The DNA for the CDR3 is TGTGCCAGCAGTTTACGGGGGACCTACGAGCAGTACTTC. This translates into CASSLRGTYEQYF.